A single sample gave rise to the 14 T cell receptor beta chains below, sequenced in a study of cytomegalovirus exposure and HLA in healthy donors. TCRdb keeps only in-frame clones here, not all; method: immunoSEQ multiplex PCR. The sample includes 250,000 to 300,000 clones, about 86% of them seen just once. Sequencing was carried out using PBMCs. These receptors were obtained from a woman aged 18-29 years in good health and CMV-seronegative.

The CDR3 DNA reads as TGTGCCAGTAGTACCCCGGGACAGGGGGCTTATGGCTACACCTTC. This sequence encodes CASSTPGQGAYGYTF. V is TRBV19 and J is TRBJ1-2, with 12 bases aligning to TRBD1. The CDR3 contains 15 residues. The germline CDR1 and CDR2 sequences are LNHDA and SQIVND (reference sequence). After removal of 4 bases from V and 5 bases from J, the junction contained 5 bases not matched to a gene.

The chain recombines TRBV9 with TRBJ1-1; TRBD1 matches 7 bases. This CDR3 is 16 amino acids long. With V trimmed by 4 bases and J by 4 bases, 13 bases remained unmatched. Germline CDR1 and CDR2: SGDLS and YYNGEE. The chain's CDR3 is CASSPIPVAGGTEAFF. The CDR3 DNA reads TGTGCCAGCAGCCCTATACCTGTGGCAGGGGGCACTGAAGCTTTCTTT.

J is TRBJ2-1 and V is TRBV7-6; maybe TRBD2 (5 bases). This CDR3 contains 17 residues. CDR1 is SGHVS and CDR2 is FNYEAQ in the germline V gene. V shed 5 bases and J shed 7 bases, with 24 bases lying between them. The CDR3 region has the DNA TGTGCCAGCAGCGCTGGAATTGCTAACGGGGTGGGTAATGAGCAGTTCTTC. Encoded protein: CASSAGIANGVGNEQFF.

This clone was observed a handful of times. The chain has TRBV20-1 and TRBJ1-1; 8 bases fit TRBD1. V trimming: 6 bases; J trimming: 11 bases; junction bases outside the gene matches: 5. Germline CDR1 and CDR2: DFQATT and SNEGSKA (reference sequence). The CDR3 is made up of 10 amino acids. For the CDR3, the DNA is TGCAGTGCCGGACAGGGTCCTGCTTTCTTT. Residues: CSAGQGPAFF.

The gene calls are TRBV6-5 and TRBJ1-2, with a possible D match to TRBD1 (6 bases). V dropped 5 bases and J dropped 0 bases, with 10 bases sitting between them. CDR3 size: 14 residues. Looked up from germline, CDR1 is MNHEY and CDR2 is SVGAGI. The CDR3 reads CASSGNRANYGYTF. For the CDR3, the DNA is TGTGCCAGCAGTGGAAACAGGGCTAACTATGGCTACACCTTC.

This clone was recorded a few times. The genes are TRBV7-3 and TRBJ2-2; 10 bases are a match to TRBD2. Germline CDR1 SGHTA, CDR2 FQGTGA. The trim removed 1 base at V and 5 bases at J, leaving 10 bases unmatched. This CDR3 is 18 amino acids long. The CDR3 nucleotides are TGTGCCAGCAGCTTAATCTTAGCGGGGGGCGTCGGGACCGGGGAGCTGTTTTTT. Its protein product is CASSLILAGGVGTGELFF.

CDR3: CSSTANTEAFF. CDR3 nucleotide sequence: TGCAGCTCAACAGCGAACACTGAAGCTTTCTTT. The V and J genes are TRBV29-1 and TRBJ1-1; D is ambiguous. With 8 bases removed from V and 1 base from J, the gap between germline ends came to 8 bases. In germline, CDR1 is SQVTM, CDR2 ANQGSEA. This CDR3 spans 11 amino acids.

This clone was counted between two and nine times. This chain joins TRBV4-3 and TRBJ2-3; D is uncertain. Per germline, CDR1 LGHNA and CDR2 YSLEER. The CDR3 extends over 14 amino acids. V dropped 0 bases and J dropped 3 bases, with 7 bases sitting between them. The CDR3 protein is CASSQDPATDTQYF. CDR3 DNA sequence: TGCGCCAGCAGCCAAGATCCAGCGACAGATACGCAGTATTTT.

The J gene is TRBJ2-3, the V gene TRBV9; D is unresolved. This CDR3 contains 13 residues. From germline, CDR1 is SGDLS and CDR2 YYNGEE. V lost 2 bases to trimming and J lost 5 bases, with 9 bases between them. CDR3 sequence: CASSVTYKDTQYF. The CDR3, as DNA: TGTGCCAGCAGCGTTACATACAAAGATACGCAGTATTTT.

The chain joins TRBV4-1 to TRBJ2-3; D is unclear. The CDR3 is 17 residues long. The V gene lost 1 base and the J gene lost 0 bases, with 14 bases spanning the gap. Germline values: CDR1 MGHRA, CDR2 YSYEKL. CDR3 nucleotide sequence: TGCGCCAGCAGCCAAGTTGTGACATTTGCTAGCACAGATACGCAGTATTTT. Amino acid sequence: CASSQVVTFASTDTQYF.

The chain uses TRBV5-1 and TRBJ2-5, with TRBD1 matching over 9 bases. Germline CDR1 SGHRS, CDR2 YFSETQ. CDR3 length equals 16 residues. The junction had 9 bases not matched to a gene; V was cut back by 2 bases and J by 4 bases. The CDR3 bases are TGCGCCAGCAGCTTAACTTCACAGGGGGCGGGAGAGACCCAGTACTTC. Protein: CASSLTSQGAGETQYF.

The chain combines TRBV4-3 with TRBJ2-6; 8 bases fit TRBD1. In germline, CDR1 is LGHNA, CDR2 YSLEER. This CDR3 comprises 19 residues. Germline trimming cut 0 bases from V and 4 bases from J; bases unmatched to any gene: 11. In DNA form, the CDR3 reads TGCGCCAGCAGCCAAGATCTTTGGCAGGGGGCCGTCGGGGCCAACGTCCTGACTTTC. This codes for CASSQDLWQGAVGANVLTF.

The V and J genes are TRBV29-1 and TRBJ2-7, with D possibly matching TRBD2 (6 bases). V was clipped by 3 bases and J by 4 bases, with 16 bases between them. The CDR3 sequence is 14 residues long. In germline, CDR1 is SQVTM, CDR2 ANQGSEA. CDR3 sequence reads: CSVEAEGNVYEQYF. As DNA, the CDR3 is TGCAGCGTTGAGGCGGAGGGTAATGTGTACGAGCAGTACTTC.

V and J are TRBV4-3 and TRBJ1-6; D is uncertain. Trimming left V 3 bases short and J 13 bases short, with 10 bases between. Germline V gives CDR1 LGHNA, CDR2 YSLEER. The CDR3 consists of 12 residues. CDR3 in DNA: TGCGCCAGCAGCCACCCGACCGGGCCCCTCCACTTT. It translates to CASSHPTGPLHF.